Shown below are 17 T cell receptor beta chains from a single sample sequenced in a study of technical replicates of blood from several donors. Assay used: immunoSEQ multiplex PCR; TCRdb lists only in-frame clones, some missing. This sample has tens of thousands of clones, with around 93% found just once. Input material: PBMCs. The receptors shown here come from a human donor in good health. Some clones in this sample may be carry-over from other donors' samples.

This chain joins TRBV29-1 and TRBJ1-2, with 10 bases matching TRBD1. The CDR3 is made up of 14 amino acids. With V trimmed by 5 bases and J by 4 bases, 7 bases remained unmatched. Germline CDR1 reads SQVTM; CDR2 reads ANQGSEA. This CDR3 is CSVSGTGDTYGYTF. CDR3 nucleotides: TGCAGCGTTTCGGGGACAGGGGACACCTATGGCTACACCTTC.

The rearrangement joins TRBV19 to TRBJ2-7; 10 positions agree with TRBD2. Trimming took 5 bases from V and 9 from J; bases not matched to a gene: 13. Germline CDR1 and CDR2: LNHDA and SQIVND (reference sequence). This CDR3 region has 15 residues. The CDR3 is CASSDQAGGDLRQYF. CDR3 in DNA: TGTGCCAGTAGTGACCAAGCGGGGGGGGATCTTCGGCAGTACTTC.

This CDR3 reads CSVGTGGGYTF. The CDR3 DNA sequence: TGCAGTGTCGGGACAGGGGGAGGCTACACCTTC. V gene TRBV20-1 combines with J gene TRBJ1-2, with 11 bases that match TRBD1. Germline loops: CDR1 DFQATT, CDR2 SNEGSKA (reference sequence). Losses at the gene ends were 7 bases for V and 8 bases for J; bases not matched to a gene: 3. The CDR3 extends over 11 amino acids.

The CDR3 DNA is TGCGCCAGCAGCCAAGGGAGAGGGCAGGGAGGAACTGAAGCTTTCTTT. Its protein product is CASSQGRGQGGTEAFF. The genes are TRBV4-1 and TRBJ1-1, with D possibly matching TRBD1 (5 bases). Germline lookup yields CDR1 MGHRA and CDR2 YSYEKL. The CDR3 covers 16 residues. V lost 1 base to trimming and J lost 5 bases, with 17 bases between them.

This clone was seen just once. V gene TRBV6-4 combines with J gene TRBJ1-2; weak D call: TRBD1 (5 bases). V shed 6 bases and J shed 5 bases, with 7 bases lying between them. Germline lookup yields CDR1 MRHNA and CDR2 SNTAGT. There are 11 residues in the CDR3. The DNA for the CDR3 is TGTGCCAGCAGCAGGGTGTATGGCTACACCTTC. Protein sequence: CASSRVYGYTF.

About this clone: One junction end disagrees with the germline gene, perhaps due to a read error. The chain carries TRBV7-9 and TRBJ1-1, with D perhaps matching TRBD1 (6 bases). Germline V gene lookup returns CDR1 SEHNR and CDR2 FQNEAQ (reference sequence). The CDR3 loop spans 11 amino acids. CDR3 in amino acids: CGSGVSTEAFF. CDR3 nucleotide sequence: TGCGGTTCAGGGGTTTCCACTGAAGCTTTCTTT. The variable domain in full, completed from reference TRBV7-9 and TRBJ1-1, reads DTGVSQNPRHKITKRGQNVTFRCDPISEHNRLYWYRQTLGQGPEFLTYFQNEAQLEKSRLLSDRFSAERPKGSFSTLEIQRTEQGDSAMYLCGSGVSTEAFFGQGTRLTVV.

The CDR3 sequence is CAIRTGGTEAFF. CDR3 in DNA: TGTGCCATTAGAACAGGGGGCACTGAAGCTTTCTTT. This rearrangement joins TRBV10-3 to TRBJ1-1, with 8 bases aligning to TRBD1. Germline CDR1 reads ENHRY; CDR2 reads SYGVKD. The CDR3 runs 12 residues. The V gene end was trimmed by 9 bases and the J gene end by 4 bases; junction bases not matched to a gene: 4.

V gene TRBV7-9 combines with J gene TRBJ1-6; D is unresolved. Trimming shortened V by 5 bases and J by 8 bases, and 10 bases separated the two germline ends. This CDR3 has 13 amino acids. Germline V lookup: CDR1 SEHNR, CDR2 FQNEAQ (reference sequence). CDR3 protein: CASSRYGDSPLHF. DNA for the CDR3: TGTGCCAGCAGCCGTTACGGGGATTCACCCCTCCACTTT.

The CDR3: CSVEGSTGELFF. The CDR3 DNA reads as TGCAGCGTTGAGGGGAGCACCGGGGAGCTGTTTTTT. This sequence joins TRBV29-1 and TRBJ2-2; D possibly corresponds to TRBD2 (5 bases). Trimming removed 3 bases at V and 4 bases at J, with 6 bases between. CDR1 SQVTM and CDR2 ANQGSEA come from the germline V gene. The CDR3 consists of 12 residues.

V gene TRBV7-2 combines with J gene TRBJ2-7; tentative D call: TRBD1 (5 bases). The CDR3 runs to 15 residues. Germline values: CDR1 SGHTA, CDR2 FQGNSA. V gave up 3 bases and J gave up 3 bases, with 15 bases separating them. The CDR3 loop reads CASSLGQGIIYEQYF. The CDR3 DNA reads TGTGCCAGCAGCTTGGGGCAGGGAATTATCTACGAGCAGTACTTC.

CDR3 sequence: CASKWRQVRGTEAFF. The CDR3 DNA follows: TGTGCCAGCAAATGGCGACAGGTCAGGGGCACTGAAGCTTTCTTT. The rearrangement uses TRBV28 and TRBJ1-1, with D possibly TRBD1 on 6 matching bases. The CDR3 is 15 residues long. V lost 7 bases and J 4 bases, leaving 19 bases between the germline ends. Germline CDR1 reads MDHEN; CDR2 reads SYDVKM.

J is TRBJ1-6 and V is TRBV6-5; no clear D. Germline-derived CDR1 and CDR2 are MNHEY and SVGAGI. The length of the CDR3 is 15 residues. V shed 0 bases and J shed 10 bases, with 13 bases lying between them. This CDR3 reads CASSYSAGKTSPLHF. The CDR3, as DNA: TGTGCCAGCAGTTACTCGGCAGGAAAAACCTCACCCCTCCACTTT.

The chain recombines TRBV4-2 with TRBJ2-3; D is possibly TRBD2 (5 bases). The CDR3 runs 16 residues. Germline CDR1 reads LGHNA; CDR2 reads YNFKEQ. Trimming removed 0 bases from V and 2 bases from J, with 12 bases in between. The CDR3 loop is CASSQDRERNTDTQYF. Written as DNA, the CDR3 is TGTGCCAGCAGCCAAGATAGGGAGCGGAACACAGATACGCAGTATTTT.

The chain carries TRBV5-1 and TRBJ2-2; 9 bases agree with TRBD1. Germline V lookup: CDR1 SGHRS, CDR2 YFSETQ. This CDR3 has 17 amino acids. Trimming cost V 4 bases and J 6 bases; bases outside gene matches: 13. The CDR3 sequence is CASSKKQTGGMAGELFF. The CDR3 region has the DNA TGCGCCAGCAGCAAGAAACAGACAGGGGGAATGGCCGGGGAGCTGTTTTTT.

The V and J genes are TRBV4-2 and TRBJ2-7; possible D gene TRBD2, 5 bases. The germline CDR1 and CDR2 sequences are LGHNA and YNFKEQ. The CDR3 is 15 amino acids. Trimming stripped 1 base from V and 6 bases from J, with 16 bases between. The CDR3 spells CASSQAEGLNSEQYF. In DNA form, the CDR3 reads TGTGCCAGCAGCCAAGCGGAAGGACTGAACAGCGAGCAGTACTTC.

The V call is TRBV5-4, the J call TRBJ2-2, with TRBD2 matching 9 bases. The CDR3 extends over 16 amino acids. Germline V gene lookup returns CDR1 SGHNT and CDR2 YYREEE (reference sequence). Losses at the gene ends were 0 bases for V and 5 bases for J; bases not matched to a gene: 5. The CDR3 DNA reads TGTGCCAGCAGCTTGGCCGAAAGCGGGGGGACCGGGGAGCTGTTTTTT. Translation: CASSLAESGGTGELFF.

The chain uses TRBV6-6 and TRBJ2-5; no clear D. V lost 4 bases, J lost 7 bases, and 13 bases lay in between. Germline V lookup: CDR1 MNHNY, CDR2 SVGAGI (reference sequence). This CDR3 has 13 residues. Here the CDR3 reads CASSSSGYSTQYF. In DNA, the CDR3 is TGTGCCAGCAGTTCCTCCGGGTATTCGACCCAGTACTTC.